Listed below are T cell receptor beta chains from one sample, sequenced in a study of memory B cells and T cells in multiple sclerosis. Produced via immunoSEQ multiplex PCR; TCRdb's table is partial and in-frame only. The sample records about 46,000 clones, around 79% being singletons. These receptors have no identified antigens. The specimen sequenced was PBMCs from blood kept in culture. The receptors were sampled from a human donor with multiple sclerosis. Each CDR3 is given with its conserved first and last residue. The D gene is left open where the match is weak. Clone size is given for some rows only: seen once, a few or many times, or a class if the clone is expanded.

D gene	V gene	J gene	clone size	CDR3 protein	CDR3 DNA
TRBD1	TRBV29-1	TRBJ2-7	once	CSTSGQGNEQYF	TGCAGCACTTCGGGACAGGGGAACGAGCAGTACTTC
-	TRBV30	TRBJ1-1	-	CAWSVARHPRTEAFF	TGTGCCTGGAGTGTCGCCCGCCATCCGAGAACTGAAGCTTTCTTT
-	TRBV30	TRBJ1-1	-	CAWSPLENTEAFF	TGTGCCTGGAGTCCCCTTGAGAACACTGAAGCTTTCTTT
-	TRBV4-1	TRBJ1-6	-	CASSFGDRMNSPLHF	TGCGCCAGCAGCTTCGGAGACAGGATGAATTCACCCCTCCACTTT
-	TRBV6-5	TRBJ1-2	-	CASSSTDGRSYTF	TGTGCCAGCAGTTCCACGGACGGACGGAGCTACACCTTC
-	TRBV27	TRBJ1-3	-	CASSLVGTRGNTIYF	TGTGCCAGCAGCCTGGTTGGGACACGGGGAAACACCATATATTTT
-	TRBV30	TRBJ1-6	-	CAWRPTNNSPLHF	TGTGCCTGGAGGCCCACAAATAATTCACCCCTCCACTTT
-	TRBV6-8	TRBJ1-5	-	CASKGDQPQHF	TGTGCCAGCAAGGGGGATCAGCCCCAGCATTTT
-	TRBV19	TRBJ1-6	-	CASSTSAVSDSPLHF	TGTGCCAGTAGTACTAGCGCAGTATCGGATTCACCCCTCCACTTT
TRBD1	TRBV7-8	TRBJ1-1	-	CASSPPQGETEAFF	TGTGCCAGCAGCCCGCCCCAGGGGGAAACTGAAGCTTTCTTT
-	TRBV5-1	TRBJ1-5	-	CASSLYGDNQPQHF	TGCGCCAGCAGCTTGTACGGAGACAATCAGCCCCAGCATTTT
-	TRBV7-6	TRBJ1-1	-	CASNKGGWNTEAFF	TGTGCCAGCAACAAGGGTGGTTGGAACACTGAAGCTTTCTTT
TRBD1	TRBV6-5	TRBJ2-7	-	CASTQGVTTEQYF	TGTGCCAGCACTCAGGGGGTTACAACCGAGCAGTACTTC
-	TRBV21-1	TRBJ2-7	-	CASSNSGPKDYEQYF	TGTGCCAGCAGCAACTCGGGACCCAAAGACTACGAGCAGTACTTC
TRBD1	TRBV7-9	TRBJ1-2	-	CASNRAVPGQGANYGYTF	TGTGCCAGCAACCGAGCCGTACCGGGACAGGGGGCAAACTATGGCTACACCTTC
TRBD1	TRBV27	TRBJ1-4	-	CASSPPGQSVKLFF	TGTGCCAGCAGTCCCCCGGGACAGTCGGTTAAACTGTTTTTT
-	TRBV7-2	TRBJ1-2	-	CASSLVVRSNYGYTF	TGTGCCAGCAGCTTAGTAGTCAGATCTAACTATGGCTACACCTTC